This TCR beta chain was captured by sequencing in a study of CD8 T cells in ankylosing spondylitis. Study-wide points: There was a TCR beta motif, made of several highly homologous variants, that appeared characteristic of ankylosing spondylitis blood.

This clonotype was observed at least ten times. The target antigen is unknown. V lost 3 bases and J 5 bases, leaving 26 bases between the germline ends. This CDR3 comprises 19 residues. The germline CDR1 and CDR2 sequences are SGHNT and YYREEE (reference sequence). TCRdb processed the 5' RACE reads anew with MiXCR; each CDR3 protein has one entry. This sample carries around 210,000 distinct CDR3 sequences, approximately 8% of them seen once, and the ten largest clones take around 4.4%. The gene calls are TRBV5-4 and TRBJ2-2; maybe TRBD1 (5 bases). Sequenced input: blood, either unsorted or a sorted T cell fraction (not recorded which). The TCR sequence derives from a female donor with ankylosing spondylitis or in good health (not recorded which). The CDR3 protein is CASSSAAGGLKGPTGELFF. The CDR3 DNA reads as TGTGCCAGCAGCTCCGCCGCCGGTGGGCTGAAGGGGCCTACCGGGGAGCTGTTTTTT.